This T cell receptor beta chain stems from a study of blood T cell repertoires in COVID-19. In the study overall: COVID-19 samples, acute and convalescent, were from the United States, Italy and Spain.

Sequencing used immunoSEQ multiplex PCR; TCRdb keeps in-frame clones, though not all of them. The table has 200,000 to 250,000 clones, 75% to 90% seen once. V shed 3 bases, J shed 1 base, and the junction held 6 bases outside the gene matches. Germline V gives CDR1 MNHNS, CDR2 SASEGT. The CDR3 length is 16 residues. Individuals aged 18 to 89 years were recruited from around 22 US areas. Sequenced sample: PBMCs or T cells enriched from blood (not recorded which). This chain joins TRBV6-1 and TRBJ2-1; the match to TRBD2 covers 7 bases. The receptor comes from a woman aged 18-29 years in a cohort exposed to, infected with or recovered from COVID-19 (not recorded which). In nucleotides, the CDR3 is TGTGCCAGCAGTGATGCCTGGGGGGGGTCCTACAATGAGCAGTTCTTC. This gives the protein CASSDAWGGSYNEQFF.